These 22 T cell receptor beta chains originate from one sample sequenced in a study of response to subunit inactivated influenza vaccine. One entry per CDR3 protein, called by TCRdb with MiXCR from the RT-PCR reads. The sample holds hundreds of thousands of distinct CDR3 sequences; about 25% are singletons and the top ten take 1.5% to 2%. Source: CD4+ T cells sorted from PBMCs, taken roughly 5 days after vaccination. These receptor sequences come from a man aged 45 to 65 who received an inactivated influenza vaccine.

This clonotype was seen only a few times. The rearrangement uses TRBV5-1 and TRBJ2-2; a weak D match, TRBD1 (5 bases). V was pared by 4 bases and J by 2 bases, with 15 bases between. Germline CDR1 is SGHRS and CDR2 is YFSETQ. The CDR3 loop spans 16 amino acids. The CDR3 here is CASSETESSNTGELFF. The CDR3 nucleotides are TGCGCCAGCAGCGAGACAGAGAGTTCCAACACCGGGGAGCTGTTTTTT.

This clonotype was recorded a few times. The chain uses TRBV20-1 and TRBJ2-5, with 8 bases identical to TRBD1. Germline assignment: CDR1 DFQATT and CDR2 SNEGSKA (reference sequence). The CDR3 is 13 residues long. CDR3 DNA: TGCAGCCACGACAGGGGTGGGCAAGAGACCCAGTACTTC. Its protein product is CSHDRGGQETQYF.

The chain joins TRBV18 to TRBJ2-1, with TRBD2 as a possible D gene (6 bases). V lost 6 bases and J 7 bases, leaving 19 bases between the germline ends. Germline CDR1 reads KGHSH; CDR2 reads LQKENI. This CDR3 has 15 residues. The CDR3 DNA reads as TGTGCCAGCTCTCCGGTGCTAGCGCAGGGAAATGAGCAGTTCTTC. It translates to CASSPVLAQGNEQFF.

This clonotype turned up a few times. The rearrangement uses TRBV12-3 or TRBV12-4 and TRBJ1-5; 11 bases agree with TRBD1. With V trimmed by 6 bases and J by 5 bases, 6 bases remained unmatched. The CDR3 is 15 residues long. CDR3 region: CASSLGQGAHQPQHF. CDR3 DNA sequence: TGTGCCAGCAGCCTTGGACAGGGGGCACATCAGCCCCAGCATTTT.

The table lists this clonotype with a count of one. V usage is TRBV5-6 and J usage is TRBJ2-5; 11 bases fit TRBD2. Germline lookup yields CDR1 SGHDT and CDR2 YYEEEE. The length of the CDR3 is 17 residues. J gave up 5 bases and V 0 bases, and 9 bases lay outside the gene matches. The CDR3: CASSLAYLAGGGETQYF. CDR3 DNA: TGTGCCAGCAGCTTGGCGTACCTAGCGGGGGGAGGGGAGACCCAGTACTTC.

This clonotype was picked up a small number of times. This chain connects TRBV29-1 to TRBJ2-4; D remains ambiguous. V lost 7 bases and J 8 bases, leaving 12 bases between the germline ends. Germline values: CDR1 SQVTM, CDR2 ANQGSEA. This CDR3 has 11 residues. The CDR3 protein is CSGSRHDIQYF. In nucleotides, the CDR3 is TGCAGCGGCTCTAGGCATGACATTCAGTACTTC.

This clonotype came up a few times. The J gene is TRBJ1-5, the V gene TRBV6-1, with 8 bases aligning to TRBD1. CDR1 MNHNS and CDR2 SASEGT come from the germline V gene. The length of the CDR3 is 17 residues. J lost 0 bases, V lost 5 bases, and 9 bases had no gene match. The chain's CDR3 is CASSRTGRGYSNQPQHF. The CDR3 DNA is TGTGCCAGCAGTAGGACAGGGAGGGGTTATAGCAATCAGCCCCAGCATTTT.

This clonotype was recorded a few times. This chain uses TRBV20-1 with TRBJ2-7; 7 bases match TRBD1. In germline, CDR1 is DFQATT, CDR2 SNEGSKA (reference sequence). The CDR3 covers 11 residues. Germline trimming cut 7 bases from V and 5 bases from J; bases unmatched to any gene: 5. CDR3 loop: CSVQGVNEQYF. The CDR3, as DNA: TGCAGTGTGCAGGGGGTCAACGAGCAGTACTTC.

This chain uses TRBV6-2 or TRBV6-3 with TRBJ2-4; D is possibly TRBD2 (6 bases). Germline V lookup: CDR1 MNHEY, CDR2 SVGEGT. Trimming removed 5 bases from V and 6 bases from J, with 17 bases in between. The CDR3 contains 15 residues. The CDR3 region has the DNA TGTGCCAGCAGTATGGGGCTAGCGTCCAGAAACATTCAGTACTTC. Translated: CASSMGLASRNIQYF.

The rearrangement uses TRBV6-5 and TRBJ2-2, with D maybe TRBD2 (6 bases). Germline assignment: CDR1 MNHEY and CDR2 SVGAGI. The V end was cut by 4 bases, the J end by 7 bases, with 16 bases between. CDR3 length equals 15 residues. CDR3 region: CASSLSGDRIGELFF. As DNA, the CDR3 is TGTGCCAGCAGTTTATCGGGGGATAGGATCGGGGAGCTGTTTTTT.

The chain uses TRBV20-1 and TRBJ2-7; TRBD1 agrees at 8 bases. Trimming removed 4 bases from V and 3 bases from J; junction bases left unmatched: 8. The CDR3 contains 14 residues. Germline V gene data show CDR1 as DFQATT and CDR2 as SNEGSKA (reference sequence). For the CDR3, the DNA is TGCAGTGCTATCAGGGGGCAGGGGGACTACGAGCAGTACTTC. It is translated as CSAIRGQGDYEQYF.

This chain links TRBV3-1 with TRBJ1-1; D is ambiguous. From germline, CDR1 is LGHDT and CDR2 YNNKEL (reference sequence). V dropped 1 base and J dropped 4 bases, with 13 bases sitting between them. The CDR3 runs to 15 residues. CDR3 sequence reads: CASSQGEGRATEAFF. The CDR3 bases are TGTGCCAGCAGCCAAGGTGAAGGGAGGGCCACTGAAGCTTTCTTT.

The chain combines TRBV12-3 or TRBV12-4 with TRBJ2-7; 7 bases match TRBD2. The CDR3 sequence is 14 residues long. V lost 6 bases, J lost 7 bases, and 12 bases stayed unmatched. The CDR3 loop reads CASSRTRLHREQYF. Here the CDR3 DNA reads TGTGCCAGCAGCCGGACTAGGCTCCATAGGGAGCAGTACTTC.

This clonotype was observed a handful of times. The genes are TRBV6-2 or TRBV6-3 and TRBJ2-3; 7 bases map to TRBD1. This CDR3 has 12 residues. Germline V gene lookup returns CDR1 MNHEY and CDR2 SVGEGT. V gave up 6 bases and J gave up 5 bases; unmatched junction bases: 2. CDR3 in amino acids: CASRDREDTQYF. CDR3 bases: TGTGCCAGCAGAGACAGGGAAGATACGCAGTATTTT.

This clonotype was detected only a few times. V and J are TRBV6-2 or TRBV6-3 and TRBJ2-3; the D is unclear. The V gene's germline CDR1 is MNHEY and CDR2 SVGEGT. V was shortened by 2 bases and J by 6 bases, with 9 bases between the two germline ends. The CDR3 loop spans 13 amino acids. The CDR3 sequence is CASSYQSRDTQYF. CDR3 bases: TGTGCCAGCAGTTACCAATCCCGGGATACGCAGTATTTT.

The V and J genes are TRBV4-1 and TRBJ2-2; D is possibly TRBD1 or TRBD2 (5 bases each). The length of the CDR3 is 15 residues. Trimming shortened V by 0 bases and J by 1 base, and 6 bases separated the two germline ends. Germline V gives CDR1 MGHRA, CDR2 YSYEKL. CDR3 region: CASSQEGRNTGELFF. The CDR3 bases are TGCGCCAGCAGCCAAGAGGGACGGAACACCGGGGAGCTGTTTTTT.

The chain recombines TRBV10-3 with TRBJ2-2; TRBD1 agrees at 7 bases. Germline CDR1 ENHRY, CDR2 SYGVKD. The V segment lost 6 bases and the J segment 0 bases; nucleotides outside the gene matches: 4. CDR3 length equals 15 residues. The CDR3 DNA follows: TGTGCCATCAGCGACGGGACAGCGAACACCGGGGAGCTGTTTTTT. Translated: CAISDGTANTGELFF.

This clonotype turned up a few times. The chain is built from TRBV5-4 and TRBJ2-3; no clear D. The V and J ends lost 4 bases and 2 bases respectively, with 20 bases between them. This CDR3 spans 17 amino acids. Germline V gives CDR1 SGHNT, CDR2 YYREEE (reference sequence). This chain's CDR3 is CASSATSGRGLTDTQYF. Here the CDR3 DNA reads TGTGCCAGCAGCGCCACCTCCGGGCGAGGTCTCACAGATACGCAGTATTTT.

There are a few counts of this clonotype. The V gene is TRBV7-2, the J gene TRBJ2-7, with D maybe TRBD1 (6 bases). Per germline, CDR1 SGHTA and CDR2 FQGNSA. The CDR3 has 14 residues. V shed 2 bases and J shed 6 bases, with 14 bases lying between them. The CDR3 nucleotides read TGTGCCAGCAGCTTACCTCAGGGGCACCTCGAGCAGTACTTC. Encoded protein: CASSLPQGHLEQYF.

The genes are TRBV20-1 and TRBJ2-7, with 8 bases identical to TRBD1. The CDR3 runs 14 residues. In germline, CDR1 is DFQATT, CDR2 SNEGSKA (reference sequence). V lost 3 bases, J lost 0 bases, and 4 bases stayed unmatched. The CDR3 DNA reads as TGCAGTGCTAGTAGTCAGGGGGCCTCCTACGAGCAGTACTTC. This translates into CSASSQGASYEQYF.

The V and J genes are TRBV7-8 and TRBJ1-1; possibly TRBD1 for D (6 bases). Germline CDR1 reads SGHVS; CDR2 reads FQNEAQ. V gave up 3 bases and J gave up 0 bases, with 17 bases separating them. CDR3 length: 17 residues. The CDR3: CASSFTPRGLMNTEAFF. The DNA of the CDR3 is TGTGCCAGCAGCTTCACCCCCAGGGGACTCATGAACACTGAAGCTTTCTTT.

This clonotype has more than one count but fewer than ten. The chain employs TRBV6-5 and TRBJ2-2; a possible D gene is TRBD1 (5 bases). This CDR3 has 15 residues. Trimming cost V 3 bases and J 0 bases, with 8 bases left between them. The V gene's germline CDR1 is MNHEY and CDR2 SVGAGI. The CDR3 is CASSYGHTNTGELFF. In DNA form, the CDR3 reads TGTGCCAGCAGTTATGGACACACGAACACCGGGGAGCTGTTTTTT.